This TCR beta chain was captured in a study of cytomegalovirus exposure and HLA in healthy donors. Overall study: Early on, a data release was issued that held approximately 78 million unique TCRs from HLA-typed donors. Broader study findings: The authors enumerated 180 or so TCR beta chains as linked to cytomegalovirus. Analyzed later, most CMV-associated TCR beta chains appeared HLA-restricted.

From germline, CDR1 is MDHEN and CDR2 SYDVKM. V gave up 2 bases and J gave up 2 bases, with 20 bases separating them. This CDR3 has 18 amino acids. The PCR employed 60 Vbeta primers together with 13 Jbeta primers. Produced via immunoSEQ multiplex PCR; TCRdb's table is partial and in-frame only. The repertoire holds roughly 160,000 clones, roughly 80% seen once, with approximately 4.5% in the top ten. Comment on this clone: Its target is not known.

The clonotype comes from a man aged 30-40 years in good health and CMV-seronegative. The J gene is TRBJ2-3, the V gene TRBV28, with a weak D call TRBD1 (6 bases). Material for sequencing was PBMCs. CDR3 DNA: TGTGCCAGCAGTTTAGGCCCCGGACAGCAGCTCCTCACAGATACGCAGTATTTT. Its translation is CASSLGPGQQLLTDTQYF.